The sequence of this TCR beta chain was determined in a study of blood T cell repertoires in COVID-19. This CDR3 contains 17 residues. CDR1 and CDR2 (germline): SGHVS, FQNEAQ. J was trimmed by 4 bases and V by 0 bases; bases with no gene match: 8. Assay: immunoSEQ multiplex PCR; the TCRdb copy retains only in-frame clones and omits some. The sample lists a few hundred thousand clones, roughly 90% occurring once. The genes are TRBV7-8 and TRBJ2-5; 10 bases fit TRBD2. The origin of this receptor is a woman in her 30s who had recovered from COVID-19. Sample: PBMCs or T cells enriched from blood (not recorded which). CDR3 amino acids: CASSLAYPSGSTETQYF. DNA for the CDR3: TGTGCCAGCAGCTTAGCTTACCCTAGCGGGAGCACAGAGACCCAGTACTTC.